This T cell receptor (beta chain) is from a study of CD8+ T cells in alopecia areata. cDNA serving as the sequencing template came from extracted, reverse transcribed RNA. The table came from immunoSEQ multiplex PCR; TCRdb's copy has only in-frame clones and leaves some out. Of 90,000 to 130,000 clones listed, approximately 54% are singletons. Germline CDR1 SGHAT, CDR2 FQNNGV. The CDR3 is made up of 15 amino acids. After removal of 3 bases from V and 8 bases from J, the junction contained 3 bases not matched to a gene. The treatment: oral pan-JAK inhibitor, 5-10 mg twice daily. The specimen was CD8+ T cells sorted from blood, collected at week 24, from a patient treated with tofacitinib. The chain is built from TRBV11-2 and TRBJ2-1; 14 bases fit TRBD2. This TCR derives from a human donor with alopecia areata. The CDR3 nucleotides are TGTGCCAGCAGCTTGGGGACTAGCGGGGGTGATGAGCAGTTCTTC. Its protein is CASSLGTSGGDEQFF.